The 5 T cell receptor beta chains below all came from one sample that was sequenced in a study of prognosis after radiotherapy for stage I lung cancer. It was by two-round multiplex PCR that TCR beta CDR3 was amplified from genomic DNA. Amplification during the initial PCR round employed primers specific to each TRBV and TRBJ gene. TCRdb redid the calling of the multiplex PCR reads with MiXCR, one entry per CDR3 protein. The top ten hold 7.5% of the sample, which has 50,000 to 75,000 distinct CDR3 sequences, 26% seen once. The specimen was PBMCs, collected before or after stereotactic body radiation therapy (not recorded which). These TCRs come from a donor at least 50 years old with non-small cell lung cancer.

A single count supports this clonotype. A far larger clone is only one base removed, so a read error is likely. The chain is built from TRBV6-4 and TRBJ2-2; 8 positions match TRBD1. Germline CDR1 MRHNA, CDR2 SNTAGT. V shed 6 bases and J 7 bases; nucleotides not matched to a gene: 7. The CDR3 spans 14 residues. CDR3 amino acids: CASSWDRTVGELFF. DNA for the CDR3: TGTGCCAGCAGCTGGGACAGGACAGTCGGGGAGCTGTTTTTT.

This chain links TRBV18 with TRBJ2-7, with 12 bases that match TRBD1. V was clipped by 6 bases and J by 3 bases; unmatched bases: 6. CDR3 length: 15 amino acids. Germline CDR1 reads KGHSH; CDR2 reads LQKENI. The CDR3 DNA is TGTGCCAGCTCGGGGGGACAGGGGGCGCGCTACGAGCAGTACTTC. The encoded protein is CASSGGQGARYEQYF.

The sample holds many counts of this clonotype. CDR3 coding DNA: TGCGCCAGCAGCTTGGACACCCGGAATGAAAAACTGTTTTTT. This gives the protein CASSLDTRNEKLFF. The chain is built from TRBV5-1 and TRBJ1-4; D is uncertain. The CDR3 spans 14 residues. The V and J ends lost 0 bases and 5 bases respectively, with 8 bases between them. Germline CDR1 reads SGHRS; CDR2 reads YFSETQ.

This clonotype has a count of ten or more. The V call is TRBV7-8, the J call TRBJ1-2; a weak D match, TRBD1 (6 bases). Per germline, CDR1 SGHVS and CDR2 FQNEAQ. V shed 5 bases and J shed 4 bases, with 17 bases lying between them. This CDR3 is built from 15 residues. The CDR3 protein is CASSPTGTPGYGYTF. The CDR3 coding sequence is TGTGCCAGCAGCCCAACAGGGACTCCTGGCTATGGCTACACCTTC.

At least ten counts were recorded for this clonotype. The chain is built from TRBV11-2 and TRBJ2-5; 7 positions match TRBD2. The germline CDR1 and CDR2 sequences are SGHAT and FQNNGV. The CDR3 has 14 residues. V lost 6 bases, J lost 5 bases, and 9 bases stayed unmatched. The CDR3 bases are TGTGCCAGCAGTTTGGCCGGGGGGTTGGAGACCCAGTACTTC. Translation gives CASSLAGGLETQYF. Full variable domain (missing parts from reference TRBV11-2 and TRBJ2-5): EAGVAQSPRYKIIEKRQSVAFWCNPISGHATLYWYQQILGQGPKLLIQFQNNGVVDDSQLPKDRFSAERLKGVDSTLKIQPAKLEDSAVYLCASSLAGGLETQYFGPGTRLLVL.